The 5 T cell receptor beta chains in this list originate from one sample, sequenced in a study of cytotoxic CD8 clonotypes in ibrutinib-treated CLL. Some clones are missing from TCRdb's copy, which holds only in-frame ones; the method was immunoSEQ multiplex PCR. The data contain about 160,000 clones, under 85% of them singletons. This specimen consisted of PBMCs, obtained after 24 months of ibrutinib treatment. Receptors were obtained from a human donor with chronic lymphocytic leukemia.

This clone was observed a few times. This rearrangement joins TRBV9 to TRBJ2-1, with D possibly TRBD1 on 6 matching bases. Trimming stripped 4 bases from V and 6 bases from J, with 14 bases between. Germline lookup yields CDR1 SGDLS and CDR2 YYNGEE. The CDR3 extends over 14 amino acids. DNA of the CDR3: TGTGCCAGCAGCCCCCAGACAGGAGTCAATGAGCAGTTCTTC. Protein sequence: CASSPQTGVNEQFF.

The gene calls are TRBV29-1 and TRBJ2-1; no definite D call. The CDR3 contains 13 residues. Germline V CDR1 and CDR2: SQVTM, ANQGSEA. Deletions cut 3 bases from V and 9 bases from J, with 15 bases between. CDR3 sequence (DNA): TGCAGCGTTGATATGAGCCCCCGGCCTGAGCAGTTCTTC. Its protein is CSVDMSPRPEQFF.

V and J are TRBV5-1 and TRBJ2-2; no clear D. Germline V gene data show CDR1 as SGHRS and CDR2 as YFSETQ. The CDR3 has 13 amino acids. Trimming stripped 0 bases from V and 6 bases from J, with 6 bases between. CDR3 amino acids: CASSLGWSGELFF. For the CDR3, the DNA is TGCGCCAGCAGCTTGGGTTGGTCCGGGGAGCTGTTTTTT.

This clone has more than one count but fewer than ten. The chain is built from TRBV29-1 and TRBJ2-3; 8 bases are a match to TRBD1. The CDR3 covers 15 residues. Germline CDR1 is SQVTM and CDR2 is ANQGSEA. Unmatched junction bases numbered 9, after V lost 5 bases and J lost 2 bases. The CDR3 region is CSVLDPGQDTDTQYF. The CDR3 DNA reads as TGCAGCGTTTTGGACCCGGGACAGGACACAGATACGCAGTATTTT.

V is TRBV4-2 and J is TRBJ2-7, with no clear D. This CDR3 has 14 amino acids. Germline V gene data show CDR1 as LGHNA and CDR2 as YNFKEQ. Trimming removed 1 base at V and 5 bases at J, with 12 bases between. The DNA of the CDR3 is TGTGCCAGCAGCCAAGTTATAGCCCCGGACGAGCAGTACTTC. Translated: CASSQVIAPDEQYF.